Listed below are T cell receptor beta chains from one sample, sequenced in a study of shared clonotypes between healthy human individuals. Sequenced by immunoSEQ multiplex PCR; TCRdb stores in-frame clones only, minus some. The data hold a few million clones, with 95% observed a single time. The sequenced sample was naive CD4+ T cells sorted from blood. The receptors shown here come from a man between 18 and 29 years old in good health. The CDR3 runs from the conserved cysteine through the conserved F or W. The D gene is left open where the match is weak. Expanded clones get a size class; other rows say once, few or many, or leave the size out.

abundance	v_gene	j_gene	d_gene	CDR3nt	CDR3aa
NA	TRBV7-7	TRBJ1-1	NA	TGTGCTAGCAGCTTATCCCGGAACACTGAAGCTTTCTTT	CASSLSRNTEAFF
NA	TRBV7-2	TRBJ1-1	TRBD1	TGTGCCAGCAGCTCTCGATGGACAGGGCGTGAAGCTTTCTTT	CASSSRWTGREAFF
NA	TRBV2	TRBJ2-3	NA	TGTGCCAGCAGAGGGGATTCAAGCACAGATACGCAGTATTTT	CASRGDSSTDTQYF
NA	TRBV11-2	TRBJ1-3	NA	TGTGCCAGCAGCTCTGGAATGGCTGGAAACACCATATATTTT	CASSSGMAGNTIYF
NA	TRBV6-5	TRBJ2-7	NA	TGTGCCAGCAGTCCGGACCCCCGCCAGTACGAGCAGTACTTC	CASSPDPRQYEQYF
NA	TRBV7-9	TRBJ1-1	NA	TGTGCCAGCAGCTTAGCGGGTACAGGGCGGAACACTGAAGCTTTCTTT	CASSLAGTGRNTEAFF
once	TRBV5-6	TRBJ1-1	NA	TGTGCCAGCAGCCTGAGGGGCAGGTTCACTGAAGCTTTCTTT	CASSLRGRFTEAFF
NA	TRBV19	TRBJ1-5	NA	TGTGCCAGTAGTATAGCCGCCGGGGTCTGGGACAACAATCAGCCCCAGCATTTT	CASSIAAGVWDNNQPQHF
NA	TRBV7-9	TRBJ1-1	NA	TGTGCCAGCAGCCGGACCGACACTGAAGCTTTCTTT	CASSRTDTEAFF
NA	TRBV4-1	TRBJ1-3	NA	TGCGCCAGCAGCCAAGATGAAGGAAACACCATATATTTT	CASSQDEGNTIYF
NA	TRBV5-6	TRBJ1-6	TRBD1	TGTGCCAGCAGCGCCGGCCGGGACAGAACTAATTCACCCCTCCACTTT	CASSAGRDRTNSPLHF
NA	TRBV11-2	TRBJ2-7	NA	TGTGCCAGCAGCTTAGTAGCAGGTTCCAACTACGAGCAGTACTTC	CASSLVAGSNYEQYF
NA	TRBV7-9	TRBJ1-2	NA	TGTGCCAGCAGCTTAAGTCCCCAGGGAGGCTACACCTTC	CASSLSPQGGYTF
NA	TRBV23-1	TRBJ2-2	TRBD1	TGCGCCAGCAGTCAACGCCGGGACAGGGGGGCCGGGGAGCTGTTTTTT	CASSQRRDRGAGELFF
once	TRBV18	TRBJ1-2	NA	TGTGCCAGCTCACCCCAGGACGGCGGCTATGGCTACACCTTC	CASSPQDGGYGYTF
NA	TRBV30	TRBJ2-1	TRBD2	TGTGCCTGGAGTGGTCTAGCGGGAGGAGAGCAGTTCTTC	CAWSGLAGGEQFF
NA	TRBV7-7	TRBJ2-5	TRBD2	TGTGCTAGCAGCTTAGGGCCAGGGAGGGTGGAGACCCAGTACTTC	CASSLGPGRVETQYF
NA	TRBV7-9	TRBJ1-2	TRBD1	TGTGCCAGCAGCTTACCCTATAAGAGTGGACAGGGAGGCTATGGCTACACCTTC	CASSLPYKSGQGGYGYTF
NA	TRBV14	TRBJ2-7	NA	TGTGCCAGCAGCCAAGTCCGATTCAGGGGAAGGAAAGACTACGAGCAGTACTTC	CASSQVRFRGRKDYEQYF
NA	TRBV18	TRBJ2-7	NA	TGTGCCAGCGCGCAGGAGAGCTCCTACGAGCAGTACTTC	CASAQESSYEQYF
NA	TRBV2	TRBJ1-5	NA	TGTGCCAGCAGCCTTACAGGGAATCAGCCCCAGCATTTT	CASSLTGNQPQHF
NA	TRBV14	TRBJ1-1	NA	TGTGCCAGCAGTCTACGCCGAGACATGAACACTGAAGCTTTCTTT	CASSLRRDMNTEAFF
few	TRBV18	TRBJ2-7	NA	TGTGCCAGCTCACCGGGCAGCTCCTACGAGCAGTACTTC	CASSPGSSYEQYF
NA	TRBV2	TRBJ2-7	NA	TGTGCCAGCACGGCCAGGGATTACGAGCAGTACTTC	CASTARDYEQYF
NA	TRBV20-1	TRBJ2-1	NA	TGCAGTGCTAAAAAGGGCCATGAGCAGTTCTTC	CSAKKGHEQFF
NA	TRBV5-4	TRBJ1-1	NA	TGTGCCAGCAGCTCGAAAATACCCGGACAAGACGGGGACACTGAAGCTTTCTTT	CASSSKIPGQDGDTEAFF
NA	TRBV20-1	TRBJ1-2	NA	TGCAGTGCCTCGACAGCCTATGGCTACACCTTC	CSASTAYGYTF
NA	TRBV7-2	TRBJ1-2	TRBD1	TGTGCCAGCAGCAGGGGCAGGGGGAACTATGGCTACACCTTC	CASSRGRGNYGYTF
NA	TRBV2	TRBJ1-5	NA	TGTGCCAGCAGTAACCATCTACAGCCCCAGCATTTT	CASSNHLQPQHF
NA	TRBV30	TRBJ1-6	NA	TGTGCCTGGAGTGCTAATAATTCACCCCTCCACTTT	CAWSANNSPLHF
NA	TRBV27	TRBJ1-6	NA	TGTGCCAGCAGTTTATCTACCGGGTCGGGTAATTCACCCCTCCACTTT	CASSLSTGSGNSPLHF
NA	TRBV9	TRBJ1-2	NA	TGTGCCAGCAGCGTAGACAGGGCTGATGGCTACACCTTC	CASSVDRADGYTF
NA	TRBV10-3	TRBJ2-3	NA	TGTGCCATCAGTGAAAGCACAGATACGCAGTATTTT	CAISESTDTQYF
NA	TRBV4-3	TRBJ2-1	NA	TGCGCCAGCAGCCAAGTGGCCGACTCTTACAATGAGCAGTTCTTC	CASSQVADSYNEQFF
NA	TRBV7-8	TRBJ2-3	NA	TGTGCCAGCAGCTTAGTTGCGTTCGATACGCAGTATTTT	CASSLVAFDTQYF
NA	TRBV7-9	TRBJ2-1	NA	TGTGCCAGCAGCTGGTTGAATGAGCAGTTCTTC	CASSWLNEQFF
NA	TRBV29-1	TRBJ2-7	TRBD1	TGCAGCGTTGATGGGACAGGGGGCCTCTACGAGCAGTACTTC	CSVDGTGGLYEQYF
NA	TRBV19	TRBJ1-2	TRBD1	TGTGCCAGTAGCCAGGGGGTCACATCTGGAGGCTACACCTTC	CASSQGVTSGGYTF
NA	TRBV4-2	TRBJ1-3	NA	TGTGCCAGCAGCCAAGATGGGGCGAATCAGGGTAACACCATATATTTT	CASSQDGANQGNTIYF
once	TRBV19	TRBJ1-2	TRBD1	TGTGCCAGTAGTACCCCGGGACAGGGAGGAATTAATGGCTACACCTTC	CASSTPGQGGINGYTF
NA	TRBV2	TRBJ2-2	TRBD2	TGTGCCTCACGGGGGGGCAACACCGGGGAGCTGTTTTTT	CASRGGNTGELFF
NA	TRBV15	TRBJ2-5	NA	TGTGCCACCAGCCCCCTGCCGGAGACCCAGTACTTC	CATSPLPETQYF
NA	TRBV7-9	TRBJ2-7	TRBD1	TGTGCCAGCAGCTCCCTGTTGAAAGGACAGGGTATGAAGTACTTC	CASSSLLKGQGMKYF